This T cell receptor (beta chain) is from a study of cytotoxic CD8 clonotypes in ibrutinib-treated CLL. The CDR3 extends over 14 amino acids. The V gene end was trimmed by 5 bases and the J gene end by 4 bases; junction bases not matched to a gene: 7. Germline CDR1 reads SGHAT; CDR2 reads FQNNGV. The data were produced by immunoSEQ multiplex PCR, yet TCRdb's version contains in-frame clones alone and is incomplete. The repertoire holds 73,000 or so clones, around two thirds seen once, with roughly 5.9% in the top ten. The sample here was PBMCs, taken after 12 months of ibrutinib treatment. This chain connects TRBV11-2 to TRBJ2-5; TRBD2 matches at 7 bases. The receptor was isolated from a human donor with chronic lymphocytic leukemia. For the CDR3, the DNA is TGTGCCAGCAGCGCCTCGACTAGCTTAGAGACCCAGTACTTC. Its translation: CASSASTSLETQYF.